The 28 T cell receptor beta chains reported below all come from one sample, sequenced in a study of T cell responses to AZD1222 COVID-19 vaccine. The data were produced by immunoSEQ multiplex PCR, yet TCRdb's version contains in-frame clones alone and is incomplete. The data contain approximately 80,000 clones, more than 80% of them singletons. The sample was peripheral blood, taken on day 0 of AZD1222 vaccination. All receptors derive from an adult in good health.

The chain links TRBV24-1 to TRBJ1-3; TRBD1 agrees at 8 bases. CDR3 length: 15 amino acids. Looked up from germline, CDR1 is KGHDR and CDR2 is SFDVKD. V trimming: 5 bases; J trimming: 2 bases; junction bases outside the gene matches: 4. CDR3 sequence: CATSVVRGPGNTIYF. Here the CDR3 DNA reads TGTGCCACCAGTGTCGTCAGGGGGCCTGGAAACACCATATATTTT.

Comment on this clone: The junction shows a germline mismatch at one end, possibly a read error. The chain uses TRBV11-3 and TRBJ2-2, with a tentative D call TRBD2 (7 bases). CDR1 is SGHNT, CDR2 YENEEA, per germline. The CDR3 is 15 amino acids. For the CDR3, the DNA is TGTGCCAGCAGCTTACGGGGGGCGAAGACCGGGGAGCTGTTTTTT. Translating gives CASSLRGAKTGELFF. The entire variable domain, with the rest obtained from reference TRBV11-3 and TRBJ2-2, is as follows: EAGVVQSPRYKIIEKKQPVAFWCNPISGHNTLYWYLQNLGQGPELLIRYENEEAVDDSQLPKDRFSAERLKGVDSTLKIQPAELGDSAVYLCASSLRGAKTGELFFGEGSRLTVL.

The chain's CDR3 is CASSLARHYGYTF. CDR3 nucleotide sequence: TGCGCCAGCAGCTTGGCCAGGCACTATGGCTACACCTTC. The gene calls are TRBV5-1 and TRBJ1-2; D is unresolved. Trimming left V 0 bases short and J 3 bases short, with 6 bases between. The CDR3 contains 13 residues. Per germline, CDR1 SGHRS and CDR2 YFSETQ.

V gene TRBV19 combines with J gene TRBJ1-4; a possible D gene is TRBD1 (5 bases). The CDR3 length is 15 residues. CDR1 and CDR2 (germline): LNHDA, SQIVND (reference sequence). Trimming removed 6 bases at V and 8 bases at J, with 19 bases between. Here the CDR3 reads CASRSYRWGEEKLFF. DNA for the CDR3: TGTGCCAGTAGGTCCTACAGGTGGGGAGAAGAAAAACTGTTTTTT.

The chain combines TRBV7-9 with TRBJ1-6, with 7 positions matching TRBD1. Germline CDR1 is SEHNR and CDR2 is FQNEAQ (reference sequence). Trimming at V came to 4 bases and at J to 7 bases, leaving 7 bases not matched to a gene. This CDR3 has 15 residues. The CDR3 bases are TGTGCCAGCAGCTCCCCGGGACAGCCCAATTCACCCCTCCACTTT. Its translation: CASSSPGQPNSPLHF.

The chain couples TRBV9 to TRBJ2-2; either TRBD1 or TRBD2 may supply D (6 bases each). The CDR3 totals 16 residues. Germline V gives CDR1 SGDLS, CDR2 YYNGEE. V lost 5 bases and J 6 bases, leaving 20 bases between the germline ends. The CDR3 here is CASSARRGENSGELFF. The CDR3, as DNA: TGTGCCAGCAGTGCTAGAAGGGGGGAGAATTCCGGGGAGCTGTTTTTT.

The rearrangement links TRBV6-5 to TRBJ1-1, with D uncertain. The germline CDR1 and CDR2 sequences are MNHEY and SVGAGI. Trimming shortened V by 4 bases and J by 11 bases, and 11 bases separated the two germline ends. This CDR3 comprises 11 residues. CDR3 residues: CASSSISGAFF. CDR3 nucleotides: TGTGCCAGCAGTTCCATCTCCGGCGCTTTCTTT.

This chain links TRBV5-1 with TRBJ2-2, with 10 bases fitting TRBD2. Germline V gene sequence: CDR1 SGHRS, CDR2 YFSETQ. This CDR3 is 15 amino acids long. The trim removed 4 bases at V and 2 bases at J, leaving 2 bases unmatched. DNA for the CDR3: TGCGCCAGCAGCGTAGCGGGGGGCAACACCGGGGAGCTGTTTTTT. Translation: CASSVAGGNTGELFF.

DNA of the CDR3: TGTGCCAGCAGTTCCCCGGGACAGGGGCAAGAAAAACTGTTTTTT. This sequence encodes CASSSPGQGQEKLFF. This chain connects TRBV6-5 to TRBJ1-4; TRBD1 aligns across 10 bases. Germline V gene data show CDR1 as MNHEY and CDR2 as SVGAGI. The CDR3 has 15 amino acids. Germline trimming cut 4 bases from V and 8 bases from J; bases unmatched to any gene: 7.

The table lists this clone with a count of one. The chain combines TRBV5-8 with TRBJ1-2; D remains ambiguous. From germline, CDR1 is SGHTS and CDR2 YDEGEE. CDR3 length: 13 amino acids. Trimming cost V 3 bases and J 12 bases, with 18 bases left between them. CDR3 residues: CASSWEQPRSNTF. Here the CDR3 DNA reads TGTGCCAGCAGCTGGGAACAGCCCCGATCTAACACCTTC. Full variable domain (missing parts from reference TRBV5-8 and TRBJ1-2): EAGVTQSPTHLIKTRGQQATLRCSPISGHTSVYWYQQALGLGLQFLLWYDEGEERNRGNFPPRFSGRQFPNYSSELNVNALELEDSALYLCASSWEQPRSNTFGSGTRLTVV.

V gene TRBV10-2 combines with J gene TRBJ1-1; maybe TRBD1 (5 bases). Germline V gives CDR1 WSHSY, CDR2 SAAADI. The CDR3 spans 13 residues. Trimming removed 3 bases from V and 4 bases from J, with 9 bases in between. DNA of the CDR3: TGCGCCAGCAGTGACTTTGGGGGCACTGAAGCTTTCTTT. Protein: CASSDFGGTEAFF.

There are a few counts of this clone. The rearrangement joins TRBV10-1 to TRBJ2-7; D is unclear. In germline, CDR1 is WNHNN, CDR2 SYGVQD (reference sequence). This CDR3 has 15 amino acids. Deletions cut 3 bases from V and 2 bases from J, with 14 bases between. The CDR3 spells CASSERPLGPYEQYF. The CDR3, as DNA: TGCGCCAGCAGTGAAAGGCCCCTCGGACCCTACGAGCAGTACTTC.

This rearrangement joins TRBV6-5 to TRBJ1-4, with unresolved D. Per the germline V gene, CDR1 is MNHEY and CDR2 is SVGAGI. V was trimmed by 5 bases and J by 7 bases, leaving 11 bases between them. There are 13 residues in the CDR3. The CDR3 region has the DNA TGTGCCAGCAGTCGGGTCAGGTCTGAAAAACTGTTTTTT. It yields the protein CASSRVRSEKLFF.

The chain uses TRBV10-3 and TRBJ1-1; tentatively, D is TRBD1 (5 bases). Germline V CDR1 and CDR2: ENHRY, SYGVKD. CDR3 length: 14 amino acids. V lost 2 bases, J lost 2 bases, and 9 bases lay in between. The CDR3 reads CAISETGANTEAFF. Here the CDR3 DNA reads TGTGCCATCAGTGAGACTGGGGCTAACACTGAAGCTTTCTTT.

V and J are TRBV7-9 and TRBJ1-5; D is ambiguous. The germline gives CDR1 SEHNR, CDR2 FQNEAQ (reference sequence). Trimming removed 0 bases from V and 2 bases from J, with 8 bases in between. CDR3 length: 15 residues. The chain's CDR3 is CASSLALEGNQPQHF. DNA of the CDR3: TGTGCCAGCAGCTTAGCTCTGGAGGGCAATCAGCCCCAGCATTTT.

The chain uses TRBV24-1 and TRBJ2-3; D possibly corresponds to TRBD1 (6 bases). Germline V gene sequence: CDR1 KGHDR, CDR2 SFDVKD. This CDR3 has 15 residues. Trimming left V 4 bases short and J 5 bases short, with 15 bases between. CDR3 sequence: CATSDPRGTGDTQYF. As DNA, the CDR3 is TGTGCCACCAGTGACCCAAGGGGGACGGGAGATACGCAGTATTTT.

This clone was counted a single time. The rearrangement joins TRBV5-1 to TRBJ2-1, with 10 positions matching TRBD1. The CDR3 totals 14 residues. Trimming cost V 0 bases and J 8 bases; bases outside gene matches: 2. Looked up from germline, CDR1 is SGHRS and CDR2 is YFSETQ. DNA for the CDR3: TGCGCCAGCAGCTTGGGGGACAGGGGCCATGAGCAGTTCTTC. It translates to CASSLGDRGHEQFF.

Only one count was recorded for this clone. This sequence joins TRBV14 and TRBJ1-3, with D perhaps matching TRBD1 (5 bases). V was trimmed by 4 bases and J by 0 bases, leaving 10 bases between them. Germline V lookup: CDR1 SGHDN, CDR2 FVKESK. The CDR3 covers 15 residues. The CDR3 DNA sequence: TGTGCCAGCAGCCGAGGGGTTAGCTCTGGAAACACCATATATTTT. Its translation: CASSRGVSSGNTIYF.

This chain's CDR3 is CASSWDRGSNEQFF. The CDR3 bases are TGTGCCAGCAGCTGGGACAGGGGGAGCAATGAGCAGTTCTTC. This chain links TRBV7-8 with TRBJ2-1; 11 bases line up with TRBD1. The CDR3 runs 14 residues. Trimming removed 4 bases from V and 6 bases from J; junction bases left unmatched: 2. Per germline, CDR1 SGHVS and CDR2 FQNEAQ.

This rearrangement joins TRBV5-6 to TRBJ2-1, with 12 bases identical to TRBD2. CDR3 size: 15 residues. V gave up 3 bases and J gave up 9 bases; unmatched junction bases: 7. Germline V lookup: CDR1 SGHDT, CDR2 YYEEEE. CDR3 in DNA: TGTGCCAGCAGCTCGCTAGCGGGGGGGCCATTTGAGCAGTTCTTC. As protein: CASSSLAGGPFEQFF.

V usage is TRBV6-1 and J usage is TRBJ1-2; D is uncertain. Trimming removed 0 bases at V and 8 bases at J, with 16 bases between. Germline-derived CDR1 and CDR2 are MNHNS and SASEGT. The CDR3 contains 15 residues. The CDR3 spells CASSEAGLEPGGYTF. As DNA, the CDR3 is TGTGCCAGCAGTGAAGCGGGGTTGGAGCCGGGGGGCTACACCTTC.

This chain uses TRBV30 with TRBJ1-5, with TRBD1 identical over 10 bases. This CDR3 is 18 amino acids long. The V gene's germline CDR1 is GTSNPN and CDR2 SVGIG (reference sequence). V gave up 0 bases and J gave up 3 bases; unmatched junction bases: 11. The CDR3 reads CAWSVKPDRGLFNQPQHF. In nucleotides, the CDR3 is TGTGCCTGGAGTGTAAAGCCCGACAGGGGGCTTTTCAATCAGCCCCAGCATTTT.

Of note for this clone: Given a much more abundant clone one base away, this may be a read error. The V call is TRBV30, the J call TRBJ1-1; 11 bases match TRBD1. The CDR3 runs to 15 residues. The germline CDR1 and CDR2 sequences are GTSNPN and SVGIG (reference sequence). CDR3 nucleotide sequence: TGTGCCTGGGAGAAGGAGGGACAGGGGGTATCTGAGGCTTTCTTT. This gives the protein CAWEKEGQGVSEAFF. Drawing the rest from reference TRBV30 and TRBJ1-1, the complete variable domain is SQTIHQWPATLVQPVGSPLSLECTVEGTSNPNLYWYRQAAGRGLQLLFYSVGIGQISSEVPQNLSASRPQDRQFILSSKKLLLSDSGFYLCAWEKEGQGVSEAFFGQGTRLTVV.

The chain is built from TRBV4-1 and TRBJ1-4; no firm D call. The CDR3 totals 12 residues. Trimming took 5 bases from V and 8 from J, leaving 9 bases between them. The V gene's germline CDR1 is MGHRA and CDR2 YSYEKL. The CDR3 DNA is TGCGCCAGCAGCTTAAGTGGGGAAAAACTGTTTTTT. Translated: CASSLSGEKLFF.

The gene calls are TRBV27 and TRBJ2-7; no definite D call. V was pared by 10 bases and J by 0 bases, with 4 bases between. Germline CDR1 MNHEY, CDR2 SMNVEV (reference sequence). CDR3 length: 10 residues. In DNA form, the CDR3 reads TGTGCCACCCACTCCTACGAGCAGTACTTC. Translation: CATHSYEQYF.

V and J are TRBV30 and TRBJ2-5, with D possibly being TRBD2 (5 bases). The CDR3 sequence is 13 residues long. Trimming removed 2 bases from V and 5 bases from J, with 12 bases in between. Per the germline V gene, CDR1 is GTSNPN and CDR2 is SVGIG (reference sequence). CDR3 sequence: CAWSRTGGETQYF. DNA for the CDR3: TGTGCCTGGAGTAGGACTGGCGGGGAGACCCAGTACTTC.

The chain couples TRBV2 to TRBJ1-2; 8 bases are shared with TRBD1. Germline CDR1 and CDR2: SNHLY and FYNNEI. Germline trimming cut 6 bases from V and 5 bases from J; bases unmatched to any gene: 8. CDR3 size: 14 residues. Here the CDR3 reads CASRIQGEGYGYTF. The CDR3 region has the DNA TGTGCCAGCAGGATACAGGGGGAAGGGTATGGCTACACCTTC.

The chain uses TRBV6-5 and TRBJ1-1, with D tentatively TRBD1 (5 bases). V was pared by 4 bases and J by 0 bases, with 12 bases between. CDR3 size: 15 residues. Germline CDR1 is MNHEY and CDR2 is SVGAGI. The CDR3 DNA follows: TGTGCCAGCAGTTCTCCGACAGTCCTGAACACTGAAGCTTTCTTT. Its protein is CASSSPTVLNTEAFF.